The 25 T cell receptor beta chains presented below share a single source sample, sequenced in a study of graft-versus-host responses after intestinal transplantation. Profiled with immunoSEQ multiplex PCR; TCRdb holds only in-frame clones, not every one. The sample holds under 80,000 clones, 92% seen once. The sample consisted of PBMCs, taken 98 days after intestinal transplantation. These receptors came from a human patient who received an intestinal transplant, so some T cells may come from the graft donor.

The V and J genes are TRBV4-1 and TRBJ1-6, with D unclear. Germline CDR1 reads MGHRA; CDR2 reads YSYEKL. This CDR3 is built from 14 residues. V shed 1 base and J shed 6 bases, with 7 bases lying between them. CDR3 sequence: CASSQGPVNSPLHF. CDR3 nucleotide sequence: TGCGCCAGCAGCCAAGGACCCGTTAATTCACCCCTCCACTTT.

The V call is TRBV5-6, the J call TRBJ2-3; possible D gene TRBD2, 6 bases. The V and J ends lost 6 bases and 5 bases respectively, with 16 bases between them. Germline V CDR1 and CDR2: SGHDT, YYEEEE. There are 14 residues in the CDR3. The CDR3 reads CASTMWRGGDTQYF. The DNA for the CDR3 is TGTGCCAGCACCATGTGGCGGGGTGGAGATACGCAGTATTTT.

The CDR3: CSVVLVAGNQETQYF. CDR3 in DNA: TGCAGCGTTGTCCTTGTTGCAGGGAACCAAGAGACCCAGTACTTC. The chain has TRBV29-1 and TRBJ2-5, with a weak D call TRBD1 (5 bases). This CDR3 contains 15 residues. Germline-derived CDR1 and CDR2 are SQVTM and ANQGSEA. V dropped 4 bases and J dropped 0 bases, with 15 bases sitting between them.

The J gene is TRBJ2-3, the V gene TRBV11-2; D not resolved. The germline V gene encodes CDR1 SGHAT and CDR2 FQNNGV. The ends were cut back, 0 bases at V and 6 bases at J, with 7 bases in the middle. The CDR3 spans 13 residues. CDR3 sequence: CASSLDLGDTQYF. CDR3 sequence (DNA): TGTGCCAGCAGCTTAGATCTGGGGGATACGCAGTATTTT. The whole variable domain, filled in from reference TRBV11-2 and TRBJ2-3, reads EAGVAQSPRYKIIEKRQSVAFWCNPISGHATLYWYQQILGQGPKLLIQFQNNGVVDDSQLPKDRFSAERLKGVDSTLKIQPAKLEDSAVYLCASSLDLGDTQYFGPGTRLTVL.

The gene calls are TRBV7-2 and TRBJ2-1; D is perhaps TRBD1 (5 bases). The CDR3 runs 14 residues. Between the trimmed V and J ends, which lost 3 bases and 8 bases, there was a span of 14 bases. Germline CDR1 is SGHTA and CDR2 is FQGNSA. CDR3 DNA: TGTGCCAGCAGCTTTCTTGGGGCCGGGTATGAGCAGTTCTTC. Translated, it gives CASSFLGAGYEQFF.

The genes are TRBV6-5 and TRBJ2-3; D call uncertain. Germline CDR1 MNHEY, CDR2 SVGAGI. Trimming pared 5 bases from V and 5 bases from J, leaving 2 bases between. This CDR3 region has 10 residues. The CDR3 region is CASSEDTQYF. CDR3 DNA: TGTGCCAGCAGTGAAGATACGCAGTATTTT.

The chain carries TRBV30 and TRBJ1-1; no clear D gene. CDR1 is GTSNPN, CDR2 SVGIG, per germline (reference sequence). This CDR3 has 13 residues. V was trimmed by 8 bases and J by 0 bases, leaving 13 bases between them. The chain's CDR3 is CAINRAMNTEAFF. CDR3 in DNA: TGTGCCATCAACCGAGCGATGAACACTGAAGCTTTCTTT. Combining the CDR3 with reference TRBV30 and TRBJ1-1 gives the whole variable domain SQTIHQWPATLVQPVGSPLSLECTVEGTSNPNLYWYRQAAGRGLQLLFYSVGIGQISSEVPQNLSASRPQDRQFILSSKKLLLSDSGFYLCAINRAMNTEAFFGQGTRLTVV.

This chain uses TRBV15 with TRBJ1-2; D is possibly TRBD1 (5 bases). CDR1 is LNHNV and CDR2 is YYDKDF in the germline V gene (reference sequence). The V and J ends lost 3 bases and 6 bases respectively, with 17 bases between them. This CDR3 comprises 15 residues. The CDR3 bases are TGTGCCACCAGCAGTAGTGGGACTACAAGCGATGGCTACACCTTC. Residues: CATSSSGTTSDGYTF. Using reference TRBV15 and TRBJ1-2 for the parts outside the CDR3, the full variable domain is DAMVIQNPRYQVTQFGKPVTLSCSQTLNHNVMYWYQQKSSQAPKLLFHYYDKDFNNEADTPDNFQSRRPNTSFCFLDIRSPGLGDTAMYLCATSSSGTTSDGYTFGSGTRLTVV.

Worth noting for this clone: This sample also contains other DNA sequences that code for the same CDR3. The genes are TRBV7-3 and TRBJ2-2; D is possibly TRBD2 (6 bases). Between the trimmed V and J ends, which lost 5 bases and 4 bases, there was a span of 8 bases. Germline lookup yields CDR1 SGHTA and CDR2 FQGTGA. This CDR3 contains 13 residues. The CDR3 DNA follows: TGTGCCAGCAGCCCCGGGGGCACCGGGGAGCTGTTTTTT. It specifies CASSPGGTGELFF.

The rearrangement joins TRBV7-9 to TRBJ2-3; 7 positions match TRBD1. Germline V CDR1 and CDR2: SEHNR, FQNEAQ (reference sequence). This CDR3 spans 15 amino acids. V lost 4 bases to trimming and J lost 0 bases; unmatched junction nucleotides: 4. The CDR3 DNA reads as TGTGCCAGCAGCTCAAGGACAGGTAGCACAGATACGCAGTATTTT. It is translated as CASSSRTGSTDTQYF. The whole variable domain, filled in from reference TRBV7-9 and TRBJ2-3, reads DTGVSQNPRHKITKRGQNVTFRCDPISEHNRLYWYRQTLGQGPEFLTYFQNEAQLEKSRLLSDRFSAERPKGSFSTLEIQRTEQGDSAMYLCASSSRTGSTDTQYFGPGTRLTVL.

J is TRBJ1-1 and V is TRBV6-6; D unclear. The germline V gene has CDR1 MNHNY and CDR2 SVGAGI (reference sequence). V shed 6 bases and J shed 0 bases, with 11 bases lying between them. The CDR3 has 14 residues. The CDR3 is CASRGRYMNTEAFF. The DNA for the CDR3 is TGTGCCAGCAGAGGAAGATATATGAACACTGAAGCTTTCTTT.

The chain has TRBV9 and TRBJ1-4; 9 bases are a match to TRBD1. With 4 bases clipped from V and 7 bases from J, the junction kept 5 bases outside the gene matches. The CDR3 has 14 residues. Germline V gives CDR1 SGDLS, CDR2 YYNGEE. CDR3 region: CASSRTGGAEKLFF. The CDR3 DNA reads TGTGCCAGCAGCCGCACAGGGGGCGCTGAAAAACTGTTTTTT.

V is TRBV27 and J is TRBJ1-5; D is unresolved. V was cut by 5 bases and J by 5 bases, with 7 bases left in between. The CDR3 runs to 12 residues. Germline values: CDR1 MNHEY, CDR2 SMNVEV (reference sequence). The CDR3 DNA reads TGTGCCAGCAGTACTCGCGATCAGCCCCAGCATTTT. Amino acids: CASSTRDQPQHF.

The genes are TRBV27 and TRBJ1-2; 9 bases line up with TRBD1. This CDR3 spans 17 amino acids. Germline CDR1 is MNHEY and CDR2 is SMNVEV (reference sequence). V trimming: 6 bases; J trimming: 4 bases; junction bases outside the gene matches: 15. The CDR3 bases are TGTGCCAGCAGCCCTCTCCGGGACAGGGCGGTGGGCTATGGCTACACCTTC. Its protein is CASSPLRDRAVGYGYTF.

CDR3 DNA: TGCGCCAGCAGTCAGATTACAGGGGGCGAATACTCACCCCTCCACTTT. This encodes CASSQITGGEYSPLHF. The rearrangement links TRBV10-2 to TRBJ1-6; 9 nucleotides match TRBD1. J lost 10 bases, V lost 5 bases, and 12 bases had no gene match. Germline-derived CDR1 and CDR2 are WSHSY and SAAADI. The CDR3 covers 16 residues.

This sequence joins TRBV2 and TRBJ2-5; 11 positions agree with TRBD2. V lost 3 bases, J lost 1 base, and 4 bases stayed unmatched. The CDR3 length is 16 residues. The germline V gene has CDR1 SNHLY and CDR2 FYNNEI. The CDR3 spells CASSEFSGGAQETQYF. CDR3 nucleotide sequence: TGTGCCAGCAGTGAGTTTAGCGGGGGGGCCCAAGAGACCCAGTACTTC.

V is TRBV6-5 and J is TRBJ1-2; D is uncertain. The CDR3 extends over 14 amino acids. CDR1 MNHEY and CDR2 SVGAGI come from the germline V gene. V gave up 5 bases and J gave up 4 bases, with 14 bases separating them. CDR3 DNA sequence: TGTGCCAGCAGTGACCCATCCGGGATCTATGGCTACACCTTC. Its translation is CASSDPSGIYGYTF.

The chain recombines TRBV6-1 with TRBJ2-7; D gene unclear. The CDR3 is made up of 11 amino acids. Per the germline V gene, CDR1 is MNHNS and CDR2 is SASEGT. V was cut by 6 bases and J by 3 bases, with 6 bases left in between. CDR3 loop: CASRGNYEQYF. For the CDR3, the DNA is TGTGCCAGCAGGGGGAACTACGAGCAGTACTTC.

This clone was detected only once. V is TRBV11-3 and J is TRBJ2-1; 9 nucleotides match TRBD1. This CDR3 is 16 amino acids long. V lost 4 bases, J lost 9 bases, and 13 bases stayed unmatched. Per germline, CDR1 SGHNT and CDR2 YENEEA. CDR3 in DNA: TGTGCCAGCAGCTCTAGTACAGGGGGCGAAAGGAGTGAGCAGTTCTTC. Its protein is CASSSSTGGERSEQFF.

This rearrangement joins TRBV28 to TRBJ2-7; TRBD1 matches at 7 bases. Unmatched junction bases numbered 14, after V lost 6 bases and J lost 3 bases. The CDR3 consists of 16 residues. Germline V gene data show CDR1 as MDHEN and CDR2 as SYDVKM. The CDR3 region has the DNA TGTGCCAGCAGGCCAGGGGGTAAGGTGGGAAACTACGAGCAGTACTTC. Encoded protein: CASRPGGKVGNYEQYF.

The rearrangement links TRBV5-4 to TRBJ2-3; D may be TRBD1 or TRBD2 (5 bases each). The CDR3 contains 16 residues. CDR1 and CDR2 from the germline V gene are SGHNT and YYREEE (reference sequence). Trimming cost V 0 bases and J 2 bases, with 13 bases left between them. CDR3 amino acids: CASSLVSVGDTDTQYF. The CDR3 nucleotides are TGTGCCAGCAGCTTGGTTTCGGTGGGGGACACAGATACGCAGTATTTT.

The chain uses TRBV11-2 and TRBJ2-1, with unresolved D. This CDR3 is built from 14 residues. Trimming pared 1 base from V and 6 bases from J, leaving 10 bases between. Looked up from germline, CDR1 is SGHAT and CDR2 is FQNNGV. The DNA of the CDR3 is TGTGCCAGCAGCTTAGTCGGTAGCCTCAATGAGCAGTTCTTC. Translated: CASSLVGSLNEQFF.

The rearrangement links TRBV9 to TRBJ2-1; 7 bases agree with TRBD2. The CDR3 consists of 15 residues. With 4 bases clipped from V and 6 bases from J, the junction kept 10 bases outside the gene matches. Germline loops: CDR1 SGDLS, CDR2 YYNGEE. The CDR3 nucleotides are TGTGCCAGCAGCCCAAGTGGGAGGGTCGGCAATGAGCAGTTCTTC. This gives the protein CASSPSGRVGNEQFF.

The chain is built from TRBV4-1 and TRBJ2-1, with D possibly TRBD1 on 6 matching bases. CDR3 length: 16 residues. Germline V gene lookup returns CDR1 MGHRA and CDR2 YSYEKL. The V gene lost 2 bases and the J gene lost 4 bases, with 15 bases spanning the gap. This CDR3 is CASSQLGALPYNEQFF. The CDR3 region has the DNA TGCGCCAGCAGCCAACTGGGGGCGCTCCCTTACAATGAGCAGTTCTTC.

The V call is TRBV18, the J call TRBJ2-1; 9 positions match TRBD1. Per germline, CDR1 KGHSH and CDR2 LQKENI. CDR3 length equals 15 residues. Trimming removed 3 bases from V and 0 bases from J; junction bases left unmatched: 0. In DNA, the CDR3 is TGTGCCAGCTCACCGACAGGGGGCTCCTACAATGAGCAGTTCTTC. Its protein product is CASSPTGGSYNEQFF.